This TCR beta chain originates from a study of cytomegalovirus exposure and HLA in healthy donors. The CDR3 consists of 16 residues. With 2 bases removed from V and 2 bases from J, the gap between germline ends came to 16 bases. Germline V gene lookup returns CDR1 SEHNR and CDR2 FQNEAQ (reference sequence). The PCR contained 60 Vbeta and 13 Jbeta primers. Data came from immunoSEQ multiplex PCR; TCRdb stores just in-frame clones and leaves some out. The profile shows approximately 300,000 clones, about 83% of them singletons. Findings of the study overall: Among TCR beta chains, those listed as cytomegalovirus-associated numbered 164. HLA-A and HLA-B allele assignments for most subjects were reportedly predicted accurately using TCR beta sequences.

This clone occurred a few times. The antigen remains unidentified. The V gene is TRBV7-9, the J gene TRBJ2-7; D ambiguous. Sequenced material: PBMCs. This receptor was obtained from a woman aged 40-49 years in good health and CMV-seropositive. The CDR3 loop is CASSLSTGTTAYEQYF. The CDR3 DNA reads as TGTGCCAGCAGCTTATCTACTGGAACAACAGCCTACGAGCAGTACTTC. Combining the CDR3 with reference TRBV7-9 and TRBJ2-7 gives the whole variable domain DTGVSQNPRHKITKRGQNVTFRCDPISEHNRLYWYRQTLGQGPEFLTYFQNEAQLEKSRLLSDRFSAERPKGSFSTLEIQRTEQGDSAMYLCASSLSTGTTAYEQYFGPGTRLTVT.